This passage covers 5 T cell receptor beta chains from one sample sequenced in a study of blood T cells in healthy people across ages. Sample-barcoded 5' priming and a J-beta primer mix drove a second PCR of 7 to 11 cycles. TCRdb itself ran the 5' RACE reads through MiXCR, one entry per CDR3 protein. The data show 780,000 or so distinct CDR3 sequences, with approximately 60% seen just once and about a quarter held by the top ten. The sample comprised blood. These receptors were obtained from a man aged 35 to 55 in good health.

CDR3 loop: CASSSNFRNEQFF. The CDR3 DNA reads as TGTGCCAGCAGCTCCAATTTCCGAAATGAGCAGTTCTTC. This sequence joins TRBV7-2 and TRBJ2-1; D unresolved. Trimming removed 4 bases at V and 7 bases at J, with 11 bases between. Germline values: CDR1 SGHTA, CDR2 FQGNSA. The CDR3 contains 13 residues.

The chain carries TRBV12-3 or TRBV12-4 and TRBJ1-1; D gene ambiguous. The V gene lost 2 bases and the J gene lost 4 bases, with 14 bases spanning the gap. CDR3 length equals 15 residues. The CDR3 region is CASSLMMRGGTEAFF. CDR3 sequence (DNA): TGTGCCAGCAGTTTAATGATGCGGGGTGGCACTGAAGCTTTCTTT.

The chain has TRBV29-1 and TRBJ1-4; D is unclear. There are 10 residues in the CDR3. Looked up from germline, CDR1 is SQVTM and CDR2 is ANQGSEA. Between the trimmed V and J ends, which lost 1 base and 8 bases, there was a span of 2 bases. For the CDR3, the DNA is TGCAGCGTTGAAGGGGAAAAACTGTTTTTT. Residues: CSVEGEKLFF.

The gene calls are TRBV18 and TRBJ2-3; D is unclear. In germline, CDR1 is KGHSH, CDR2 LQKENI. The CDR3 spans 16 residues. The V end was cut by 0 bases, the J end by 0 bases, with 10 bases between. CDR3 loop: CASSPPERLSTDTQYF. The CDR3 nucleotides read TGTGCCAGCTCACCACCCGAACGCCTGAGCACAGATACGCAGTATTTT.

The chain combines TRBV3-1 with TRBJ2-3; TRBD2 agrees at 7 bases. After removal of 3 bases from V and 2 bases from J, the junction contained 8 bases not matched to a gene. CDR3 length: 16 amino acids. CDR1 is LGHDT, CDR2 YNNKEL, per germline (reference sequence). The CDR3 sequence is CASSQYPGTTTDTQYF. CDR3 coding DNA: TGTGCCAGCAGCCAGTACCCCGGGACTACCACAGATACGCAGTATTTT.